The sequence of this T cell receptor beta chain was determined in a study of PD-1 blockade in mismatch repair-deficient tumors. Study-level information: Patients had roughly twelve mismatch repair-deficient cancer types, all previously treated and progressing.

Comments on this clone: What it binds is unknown.

Study observations and caveats: Tumor-resident clones, often absent from pretreatment blood, expanded after pembrolizumab and then contracted.

Data came from immunoSEQ multiplex PCR; TCRdb stores just in-frame clones and leaves some out. The sample records some 110,000 clones, about three quarters being singletons. The CDR3 has 17 amino acids. Germline lookup yields CDR1 SGHAT and CDR2 FQNNGV. The V end lost 1 base, the J end lost 0 bases, and 13 bases lay between the germline ends. The material was peripheral blood, obtained approximately 14 months after starting pembrolizumab. The chain employs TRBV11-2 and TRBJ2-4, with a weak D call TRBD1 (5 bases). This sequence originates from an adult with mismatch repair-deficient cancer. CDR3 region: CASSLVSPGLAKNIQYF. CDR3 bases: TGTGCCAGCAGCTTAGTGTCTCCAGGGTTAGCCAAAAACATTCAGTACTTC.